This T cell receptor (beta chain) derives from a study of blood T cell repertoires in COVID-19. On the study more broadly: Both acute and convalescent COVID-19 samples were obtained from the United States, Italy and Spain. T cells, B-cell-depleted T cells, or PBMCs provided the cDNA or gDNA that served as material.

CDR3 length equals 16 residues. Trimming cost V 1 base and J 8 bases, with 17 bases left between them. Germline values: CDR1 SGHTA, CDR2 FQGNSA. The method was immunoSEQ multiplex PCR; TCRdb's version includes in-frame clones alone and lacks a portion of them. The sample lists just over 150,000 clones, 85% occurring once. Input material: peripheral blood. The chain uses TRBV7-2 and TRBJ1-4, with a weak D call TRBD1 (6 bases). This TCR derives from a human donor with acute or convalescent COVID-19. The donor label of this sample is uncertain. CDR3 residues: CASSLGQGKWGEKLFF. CDR3 DNA: TGTGCCAGCAGCTTAGGGCAGGGGAAGTGGGGGGAAAAACTGTTTTTT.